Shown below are 3 T cell receptor beta chains from a single sample sequenced in a study of PD-L1 blockade in urothelial cancer. This sample's time point: pretreatment peripheral blood. TCRdb keeps only in-frame clones here, not all; method: immunoSEQ multiplex PCR. The table has tens of thousands of clones, 87% seen once; the top ten hold roughly 15%. The starting material was PBMCs, obtained around atezolizumab (anti-PD-L1) treatment. The receptors were sampled from a woman aged 60-75 years with urothelial cancer.

The gene calls are TRBV19 and TRBJ2-5; tentative D call: TRBD2 (5 bases). Germline V CDR1 and CDR2: LNHDA, SQIVND (reference sequence). This CDR3 comprises 14 residues. Between the trimmed V and J ends, which lost 4 bases and 4 bases, there was a span of 13 bases. Here the CDR3 reads CASSTAGKGETQYF. For the CDR3, the DNA is TGTGCCAGTAGTACCGCCGGGAAGGGAGAGACCCAGTACTTC.

The chain is built from TRBV6-5 and TRBJ1-2; possible D gene TRBD1, 5 bases. V dropped 6 bases and J dropped 2 bases, with 10 bases sitting between them. Germline values: CDR1 MNHEY, CDR2 SVGAGI. The CDR3 sequence is 13 residues long. The CDR3 sequence: CASRKTENYGYTF. The DNA of the CDR3 is TGTGCCAGCAGAAAGACAGAGAACTATGGCTACACCTTC.

This chain connects TRBV28 to TRBJ2-3; D is unclear. The CDR3 length is 15 residues. V lost 7 bases and J lost 0, with 14 bases in between. Germline CDR1 reads MDHEN; CDR2 reads SYDVKM. The CDR3 loop reads CASNFKPTSTDTQYF. The CDR3 bases are TGTGCCAGCAATTTTAAACCTACTAGCACAGATACGCAGTATTTT.